Listed below are T cell receptor beta chains from one sample, sequenced in a study of early T cells in non-severe SARS-CoV-2 infection. In TCRdb, the 5' RACE reads were re-called with MiXCR into one record per CDR3 protein. This table has around 82,000 distinct CDR3 sequences, 12% appearing once. Specimen: whole blood. The source is an adult who was a healthcare worker with PCR-confirmed SARS-CoV-2 infection or an uninfected control (not recorded which). Both conserved end residues are part of each CDR3. Each record gives: J gene, V gene, CDR3 protein.

j_call: TRBJ1-5
v_call: TRBV19
cdr3_aa: CASRIRPNSNQPQHF

j_call: TRBJ2-2
v_call: TRBV24-1
cdr3_aa: CATSDPGTGYTGELFF

j_call: TRBJ1-5
v_call: TRBV10-2
cdr3_aa: CASSPRTGSEPQHF

j_call: TRBJ2-1
v_call: TRBV3-1
cdr3_aa: CASSPGYNEQFF

j_call: TRBJ2-7
v_call: TRBV14
cdr3_aa: CASSASRGAKQYF

j_call: TRBJ2-1
v_call: TRBV5-4
cdr3_aa: CASSQNRGRAVDEQFF

j_call: TRBJ1-5
v_call: TRBV6-1
cdr3_aa: CASSDGTGENQPQHF

j_call: TRBJ1-2
v_call: TRBV6-6
cdr3_aa: CATMASTGENGYTF

j_call: TRBJ2-3
v_call: TRBV28
cdr3_aa: CASSFSPSTDTQYF

j_call: TRBJ2-5
v_call: TRBV7-2
cdr3_aa: CASSSTLAKETQYF

j_call: TRBJ2-3
v_call: TRBV19
cdr3_aa: CATSSALLPDTQYF

j_call: TRBJ2-7
v_call: TRBV10-3
cdr3_aa: CATQGEADSPHQYF

j_call: TRBJ2-7
v_call: TRBV20-1
cdr3_aa: CSGAALYEQYF

j_call: TRBJ2-7
v_call: TRBV18
cdr3_aa: CASSQNGDEQYF

j_call: TRBJ2-7
v_call: TRBV6-5
cdr3_aa: CASSSQTGWDYEQYF

j_call: TRBJ2-1
v_call: TRBV7-8
cdr3_aa: CASSLEVMSWDEQFF

j_call: TRBJ2-7
v_call: TRBV6-5
cdr3_aa: CASSYGQGVDEQYF

j_call: TRBJ1-1
v_call: TRBV30
cdr3_aa: CAWSVLGGRTEAFF

j_call: TRBJ2-3
v_call: TRBV20-1
cdr3_aa: CSARRSGYTQYF

j_call: TRBJ1-5
v_call: TRBV7-2
cdr3_aa: CASSRPYSNQPQHF

j_call: TRBJ2-3
v_call: TRBV7-8
cdr3_aa: CARRSDSPSTDTQYF

j_call: TRBJ2-7
v_call: TRBV18
cdr3_aa: CASSPQGGDEQYF

j_call: TRBJ2-5
v_call: TRBV29-1
cdr3_aa: CSAGLAGEETQYF

j_call: TRBJ2-7
v_call: TRBV7-8
cdr3_aa: CASSSTQYEQYF

j_call: TRBJ1-3
v_call: TRBV9
cdr3_aa: CASTHGGGNTIYF

j_call: TRBJ2-2
v_call: TRBV5-1
cdr3_aa: CASSGGASLTGELFF

j_call: TRBJ2-1
v_call: TRBV29-1
cdr3_aa: CSVPRLAGNYNEQFF

j_call: TRBJ2-5
v_call: TRBV28
cdr3_aa: CASSPPGDAGTQYF

j_call: TRBJ2-6
v_call: TRBV19
cdr3_aa: CASSPPPGAPNSGANVLTF

j_call: TRBJ2-1
v_call: TRBV30
cdr3_aa: CAWSRRGLAGYNEQFF

j_call: TRBJ1-1
v_call: TRBV5-4
cdr3_aa: CACSFREIGSEAFF

j_call: TRBJ2-7
v_call: TRBV29-1
cdr3_aa: CSVKVWGALYEQYF

j_call: TRBJ1-1
v_call: TRBV20-1
cdr3_aa: CSADSPNTEAFF

j_call: TRBJ2-2
v_call: TRBV15
cdr3_aa: CATSRARGGGTGELFF

j_call: TRBJ2-7
v_call: TRBV20-1
cdr3_aa: CSARGSGRGEQYF

j_call: TRBJ2-7
v_call: TRBV4-1
cdr3_aa: CASSQGTPDRAPYEQYF

j_call: TRBJ1-5
v_call: TRBV3-1
cdr3_aa: CASSQGPQGPQHF

j_call: TRBJ2-7
v_call: TRBV3-1
cdr3_aa: CASSLLSPSEQYF

j_call: TRBJ2-7
v_call: TRBV28
cdr3_aa: CATTGYEQYF

j_call: TRBJ2-5
v_call: TRBV2
cdr3_aa: CASSEQLWETQYF

j_call: TRBJ1-4
v_call: TRBV7-6
cdr3_aa: CASSLDGRITEKLFF

j_call: TRBJ2-7
v_call: TRBV10-2
cdr3_aa: CASSRTGKNYEQYF

j_call: TRBJ2-1
v_call: TRBV28
cdr3_aa: CASSTTGGPRVEQFF

j_call: TRBJ1-4
v_call: TRBV11-2
cdr3_aa: CASTTGNNEKLFF

j_call: TRBJ1-3
v_call: TRBV28
cdr3_aa: CASSHLQGTGNTIYF

j_call: TRBJ2-7
v_call: TRBV20-1
cdr3_aa: CSARDGRSHYEQYF

j_call: TRBJ2-5
v_call: TRBV7-2
cdr3_aa: CASSPDMWETQYF

j_call: TRBJ1-6
v_call: TRBV30
cdr3_aa: CAWSRDSSYNSPLHF

j_call: TRBJ2-1
v_call: TRBV6-5
cdr3_aa: CASSTTGGYQFF

j_call: TRBJ2-1
v_call: TRBV7-9
cdr3_aa: CASSYPLEGETYNEQFF

j_call: TRBJ1-2
v_call: TRBV24-1
cdr3_aa: CATSPGPYGYTF

j_call: TRBJ2-7
v_call: TRBV18
cdr3_aa: CASSPLPGQGAYEQYF

j_call: TRBJ1-1
v_call: TRBV11-2
cdr3_aa: CASSLDRVSEAFF

j_call: TRBJ2-5
v_call: TRBV18
cdr3_aa: CASSLGQVEETQYF

j_call: TRBJ1-6
v_call: TRBV7-9
cdr3_aa: CASSPPTVNSPLHF

j_call: TRBJ2-2
v_call: TRBV28
cdr3_aa: CASTDVLGASVTGELFF

j_call: TRBJ2-1
v_call: TRBV29-1
cdr3_aa: CSAWTSGRRNEQFF

j_call: TRBJ2-1
v_call: TRBV7-3
cdr3_aa: CASSKSSLGANEQFF

j_call: TRBJ1-5
v_call: TRBV7-2
cdr3_aa: CASSLSRTGPNQPQHF

j_call: TRBJ2-7
v_call: TRBV27
cdr3_aa: CASSLGRSYEQYF